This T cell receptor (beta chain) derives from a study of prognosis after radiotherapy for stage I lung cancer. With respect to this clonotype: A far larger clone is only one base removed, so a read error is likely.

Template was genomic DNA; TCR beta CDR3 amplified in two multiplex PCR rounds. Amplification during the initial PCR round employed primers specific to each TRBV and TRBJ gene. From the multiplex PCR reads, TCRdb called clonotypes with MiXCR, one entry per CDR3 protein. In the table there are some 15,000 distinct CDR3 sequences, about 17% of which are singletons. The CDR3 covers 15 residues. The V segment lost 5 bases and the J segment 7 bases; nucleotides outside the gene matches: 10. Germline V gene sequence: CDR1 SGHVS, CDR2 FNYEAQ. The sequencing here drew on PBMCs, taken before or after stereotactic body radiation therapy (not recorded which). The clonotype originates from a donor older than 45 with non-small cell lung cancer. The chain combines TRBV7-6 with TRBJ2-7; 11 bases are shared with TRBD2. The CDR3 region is CASSGRLAGYNEQYF. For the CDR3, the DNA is TGTGCCAGCAGCGGCCGACTAGCGGGGTACAATGAGCAGTACTTC.